Each of the 9 T cell receptor beta chains below was sequenced from the same sample in a study of cytomegalovirus exposure and HLA in healthy donors. The PCR ran on 60 Vbeta and 13 Jbeta primers. The protocol was immunoSEQ multiplex PCR, while the TCRdb copy is restricted to in-frame clones and leaves out a portion. The sample has approximately 110,000 clones; the top ten hold 0.45% to 0.6%. Sequenced material: PBMCs. These TCRs come from a man aged 50 to 60 in good health and CMV-seronegative.

This chain links TRBV25-1 with TRBJ2-7; D is possibly TRBD2 (5 bases). V lost 6 bases to trimming and J lost 2 bases, with 17 bases between them. There are 15 residues in the CDR3. Per the germline V gene, CDR1 is MGHDK and CDR2 is SYGVNS. In DNA form, the CDR3 reads TGTGCCAGCAGAGGAGGCAGTTCATACCCCTACGAGCAGTACTTC. Its protein product is CASRGGSSYPYEQYF.

The chain carries TRBV30 and TRBJ1-5; D remains unclear. Trimming removed 0 bases at V and 6 bases at J, with 6 bases between. Germline CDR1 is GTSNPN and CDR2 is SVGIG (reference sequence). The CDR3 is 12 residues long. CDR3 sequence: CAWSVFSQPQHF. CDR3 nucleotide sequence: TGTGCCTGGAGTGTCTTTTCTCAGCCCCAGCATTTT.

J is TRBJ2-5 and V is TRBV9; 11 nucleotides agree with TRBD2. From germline, CDR1 is SGDLS and CDR2 YYNGEE. The V gene end was trimmed by 3 bases and the J gene end by 5 bases; junction bases not matched to a gene: 9. This CDR3 contains 16 residues. The chain's CDR3 is CASSARMASGGETQYF. The CDR3 nucleotides are TGTGCCAGCAGCGCTAGAATGGCTAGCGGGGGGGAGACCCAGTACTTC.

The chain uses TRBV19 and TRBJ1-3; 7 nucleotides agree with TRBD1. CDR3 size: 16 residues. In germline, CDR1 is LNHDA, CDR2 SQIVND (reference sequence). With 6 bases clipped from V and 2 bases from J, the junction kept 10 bases outside the gene matches. CDR3 DNA sequence: TGTGCCAGTAGCTCCTGGGGACAGTTCACTGGAAACACCATATATTTT. Its protein is CASSSWGQFTGNTIYF. The full variable domain, completed using reference TRBV19 and TRBJ1-3, is DGGITQSPKYLFRKEGQNVTLSCEQNLNHDAMYWYRQDPGQGLRLIYYSQIVNDFQKGDIAEGYSVSREKKESFPLTVTSAQKNPTAFYLCASSSWGQFTGNTIYFGEGSWLTVV.

The rearrangement links TRBV4-3 to TRBJ2-7; 7 positions match TRBD1. The V gene end was trimmed by 1 base and the J gene end by 3 bases; junction bases not matched to a gene: 9. CDR3 size: 16 residues. Germline lookup yields CDR1 LGHNA and CDR2 YSLEER. In nucleotides, the CDR3 is TGCGCCAGCAGCCAAGTGTCGGGACAGTTGTTCTACGAGCAGTACTTC. Translating it yields CASSQVSGQLFYEQYF.

The chain employs TRBV6-6 and TRBJ2-2; the D gene is possibly TRBD2 (6 bases). Germline CDR1 is MNHNY and CDR2 is SVGAGI (reference sequence). V lost 6 bases to trimming and J lost 1 base, with 15 bases between them. This CDR3 is built from 16 residues. The CDR3 here is CASSTSPGLNTGELFF. CDR3 nucleotide sequence: TGTGCCAGCAGCACTAGCCCAGGATTGAACACCGGGGAGCTGTTTTTT.

This rearrangement joins TRBV13 to TRBJ1-5; weak D call: TRBD1 (5 bases). Germline V gene sequence: CDR1 PRHDT, CDR2 FYEKMQ (reference sequence). The V and J ends lost 0 bases and 7 bases respectively, with 10 bases between them. The CDR3 spans 14 residues. For the CDR3, the DNA is TGTGCCAGCAGCTTAGGCCTTAGGGGCCAGCCCCAGCATTTT. It encodes CASSLGLRGQPQHF.

This chain uses TRBV29-1 with TRBJ1-4; D is unclear. The germline V gene has CDR1 SQVTM and CDR2 ANQGSEA. The germline V and J ends were trimmed by 4 bases and 4 bases, with 10 bases remaining between them. CDR3 size: 13 residues. The CDR3 region is CSVGEAINEKLFF. Written as DNA, the CDR3 is TGCAGCGTTGGTGAGGCGATTAATGAAAAACTGTTTTTT. The whole variable domain, remainder taken from reference TRBV29-1 and TRBJ1-4, is SAVISQKPSRDICQRGTSLTIQCQVDSQVTMMFWYRQQPGQSLTLIATANQGSEATYESGFVIDKFPISRPNLTFSTLTVSNMSPEDSSIYLCSVGEAINEKLFFGSGTQLSVL.

The chain recombines TRBV7-2 with TRBJ2-5; no clear D. The V gene lost 3 bases and the J gene lost 5 bases, with 19 bases spanning the gap. Germline lookup yields CDR1 SGHTA and CDR2 FQGNSA. The CDR3 contains 16 residues. The CDR3: CASSFWPPDAQETQYF. CDR3 bases: TGTGCCAGCAGCTTTTGGCCCCCCGATGCCCAGGAGACCCAGTACTTC.